In its sample, the clone carrying this T cell receptor (beta chain) was seen a few times. This sample was included in a study of response to subunit inactivated influenza vaccine. TCRdb re-analysed the RT-PCR reads in MiXCR, keeping a single row per CDR3 protein. The top ten clones hold roughly 12% of a sample with roughly 460,000 distinct CDR3 sequences, over 9.5% of them seen once. The CDR3 consists of 15 residues. Losses at the gene ends were 3 bases for V and 8 bases for J; bases not matched to a gene: 7. The germline V gene has CDR1 SGHRS and CDR2 YFSETQ. The sample was PBMCs from blood, taken 40 to 50 days after vaccination. The rearrangement links TRBV5-1 to TRBJ2-1, with 11 bases lining up with TRBD1. The origin of this receptor is a man aged 50-60 years who received an inactivated influenza vaccine. The CDR3 nucleotides are TGCGCCAGCAGCTGGACAGGGGGCGCGGGTTATGAGCAGTTCTTC. Amino acids: CASSWTGGAGYEQFF.